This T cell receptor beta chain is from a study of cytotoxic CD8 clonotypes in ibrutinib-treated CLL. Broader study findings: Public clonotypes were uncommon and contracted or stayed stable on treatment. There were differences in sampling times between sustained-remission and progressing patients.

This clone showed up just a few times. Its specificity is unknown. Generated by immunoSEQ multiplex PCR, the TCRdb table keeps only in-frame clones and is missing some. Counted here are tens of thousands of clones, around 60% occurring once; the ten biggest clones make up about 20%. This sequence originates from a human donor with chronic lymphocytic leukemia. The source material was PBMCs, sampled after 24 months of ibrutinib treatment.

The CDR3 is CASSGGTVVPPNEQFF. CDR3 in DNA: TGTGCCAGTAGTGGGGGGACAGTAGTCCCCCCCAATGAGCAGTTCTTC. The chain recombines TRBV19 with TRBJ2-1; tentatively, D is TRBD1 (7 bases). This CDR3 comprises 16 residues. The germline gives CDR1 LNHDA, CDR2 SQIVND (reference sequence). The ends were cut back, 5 bases at V and 6 bases at J, with 20 bases in the middle. Looking up the rest from reference TRBV19 and TRBJ2-1 gives the full variable domain: DGGITQSPKYLFRKEGQNVTLSCEQNLNHDAMYWYRQDPGQGLRLIYYSQIVNDFQKGDIAEGYSVSREKKESFPLTVTSAQKNPTAFYLCASSGGTVVPPNEQFFGPGTRLTVL.